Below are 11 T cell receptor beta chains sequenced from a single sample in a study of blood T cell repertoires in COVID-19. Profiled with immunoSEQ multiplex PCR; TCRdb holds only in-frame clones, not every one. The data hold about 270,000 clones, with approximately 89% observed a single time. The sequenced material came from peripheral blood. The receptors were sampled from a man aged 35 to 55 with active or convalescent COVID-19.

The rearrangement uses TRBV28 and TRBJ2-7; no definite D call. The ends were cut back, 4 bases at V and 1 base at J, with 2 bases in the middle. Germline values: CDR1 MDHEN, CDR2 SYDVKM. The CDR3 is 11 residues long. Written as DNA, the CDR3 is TGTGCCAGCAGTTCGTCCTACGAGCAGTACTTC. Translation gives CASSSSYEQYF.

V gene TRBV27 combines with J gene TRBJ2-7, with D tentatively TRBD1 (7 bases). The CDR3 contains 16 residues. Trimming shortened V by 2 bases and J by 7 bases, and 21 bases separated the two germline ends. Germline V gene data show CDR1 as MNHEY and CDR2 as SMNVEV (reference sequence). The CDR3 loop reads CASSLTEGAGFTEQYF. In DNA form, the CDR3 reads TGTGCCAGCAGTTTAACGGAGGGGGCTGGATTTACGGAGCAGTACTTC.

In DNA, the CDR3 is TGTGCCATCAGACAGGGGGGAAGCACAGATACGCAGTATTTT. Residues: CAIRQGGSTDTQYF. The rearrangement links TRBV10-3 to TRBJ2-3, with 8 bases lining up with TRBD1. The CDR3 covers 14 residues. Per germline, CDR1 ENHRY and CDR2 SYGVKD. Germline trimming cut 6 bases from V and 0 bases from J; bases unmatched to any gene: 2.

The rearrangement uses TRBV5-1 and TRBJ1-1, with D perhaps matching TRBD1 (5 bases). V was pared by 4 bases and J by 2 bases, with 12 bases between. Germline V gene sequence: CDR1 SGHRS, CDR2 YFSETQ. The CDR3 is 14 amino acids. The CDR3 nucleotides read TGCGCCAGCAGCCCGACAGTACTTAACACTGAAGCTTTCTTT. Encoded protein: CASSPTVLNTEAFF.

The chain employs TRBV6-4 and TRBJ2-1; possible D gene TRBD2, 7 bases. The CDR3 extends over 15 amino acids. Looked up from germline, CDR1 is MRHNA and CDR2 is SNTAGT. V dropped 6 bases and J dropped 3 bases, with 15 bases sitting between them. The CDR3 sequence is CASSKEGGLYNEQFF. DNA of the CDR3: TGTGCCAGCAGCAAAGAGGGGGGGCTCTACAATGAGCAGTTCTTC.

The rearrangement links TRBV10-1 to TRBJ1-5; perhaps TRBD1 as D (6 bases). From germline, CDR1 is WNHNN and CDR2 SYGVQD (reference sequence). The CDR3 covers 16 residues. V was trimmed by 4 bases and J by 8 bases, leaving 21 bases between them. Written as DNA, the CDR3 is TGCGCCAGCAGTGTTTCTCCTAAACAGGGCATGGAGCCCCAGCATTTT. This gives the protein CASSVSPKQGMEPQHF.

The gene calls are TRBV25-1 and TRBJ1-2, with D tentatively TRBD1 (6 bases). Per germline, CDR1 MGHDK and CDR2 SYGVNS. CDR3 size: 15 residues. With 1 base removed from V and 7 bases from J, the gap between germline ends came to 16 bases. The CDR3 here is CASSEWSLTGAGYTF. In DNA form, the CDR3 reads TGTGCCAGCAGTGAATGGTCCCTGACAGGCGCTGGCTACACCTTC.

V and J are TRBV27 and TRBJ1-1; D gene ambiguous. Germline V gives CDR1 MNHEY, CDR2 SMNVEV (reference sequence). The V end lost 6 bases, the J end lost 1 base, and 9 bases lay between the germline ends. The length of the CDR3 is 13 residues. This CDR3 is CASSWTANTEAFF. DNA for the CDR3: TGTGCCAGCAGCTGGACTGCGAACACTGAAGCTTTCTTT.

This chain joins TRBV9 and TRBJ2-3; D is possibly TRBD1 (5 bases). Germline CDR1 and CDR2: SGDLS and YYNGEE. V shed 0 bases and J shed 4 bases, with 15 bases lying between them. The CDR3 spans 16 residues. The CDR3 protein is CASSVVQGATADTQYF. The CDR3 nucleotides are TGTGCCAGCAGCGTAGTTCAGGGTGCTACGGCAGATACGCAGTATTTT.

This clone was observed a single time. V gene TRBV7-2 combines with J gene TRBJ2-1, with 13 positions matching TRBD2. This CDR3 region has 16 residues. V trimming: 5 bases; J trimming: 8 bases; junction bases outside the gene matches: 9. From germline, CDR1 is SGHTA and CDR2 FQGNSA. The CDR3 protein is CASSPGLAGELDEQFF. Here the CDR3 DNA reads TGTGCCAGCAGCCCCGGACTAGCGGGAGAGCTGGATGAGCAGTTCTTC.

CDR3 bases: TGTGCCAGCAGTTCCCCGACAGGGGGATATAAACTGTTTTTT. Protein product: CASSSPTGGYKLFF. The chain carries TRBV6-5 and TRBJ1-4; the match to TRBD1 covers 9 bases. J was trimmed by 11 bases and V by 4 bases; bases with no gene match: 8. Germline CDR1 MNHEY, CDR2 SVGAGI. The CDR3 has 14 residues.